This TCR beta chain came from a study of Graves' ophthalmopathy and Graves' hyperthyroidism. In this sample, this clonotype turned up many times. Amplification of the TCR beta CDR3 regions used RNA transcripts (as template). An opening RT-PCR round employed HTBI primers and preceded a second-round multiplex PCR. One entry per CDR3 protein, called by TCRdb with MiXCR from the multiplex PCR reads. Among more than 300,000 distinct CDR3 sequences listed, 15% to 20% were seen once. Clinical symptoms, serum thyroxine, TRAb, thyroid ultrasound and orbital computed tomography determined diagnosis. The CDR3 contains 13 residues. In germline, CDR1 is MNHEY, CDR2 SVGAGI. The V and J ends lost 7 bases and 9 bases respectively, with 19 bases between them.

The sequencing sample was made of peripheral blood. The chain has TRBV6-5 and TRBJ2-7; weak D call: TRBD2 (6 bases). The source is an adult woman with stable Graves' hyperthyroidism. CDR3 DNA sequence: TGTGCCAGCACCACGGGGGACTCCAACCCGCAGTACTTC. Encoded protein: CASTTGDSNPQYF.